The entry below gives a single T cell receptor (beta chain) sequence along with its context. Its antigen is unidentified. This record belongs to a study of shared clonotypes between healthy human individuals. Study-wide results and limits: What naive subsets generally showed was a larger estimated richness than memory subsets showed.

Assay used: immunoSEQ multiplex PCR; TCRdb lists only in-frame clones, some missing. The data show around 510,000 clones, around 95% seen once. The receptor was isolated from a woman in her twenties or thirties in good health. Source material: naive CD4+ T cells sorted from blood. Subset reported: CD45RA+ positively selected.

The CDR3 loop is CASSLLGGITDTQYF. CDR3 nucleotide sequence: TGTGCCAGCAGCTTGTTGGGGGGGATCACAGATACGCAGTATTTT. The gene calls are TRBV5-6 and TRBJ2-3; 7 nucleotides agree with TRBD2. This CDR3 is built from 15 residues. The V segment lost 1 base and the J segment 2 bases; nucleotides outside the gene matches: 4. The germline CDR1 and CDR2 sequences are SGHDT and YYEEEE. The full variable domain, rest sourced from reference TRBV5-6 and TRBJ2-3, is DAGVTQSPTHLIKTRGQQVTLRCSPKSGHDTVSWYQQALGQGPQFIFQYYEEEERQRGNFPDRFSGHQFPNYSSELNVNALLLGDSALYLCASSLLGGITDTQYFGPGTRLTVL.